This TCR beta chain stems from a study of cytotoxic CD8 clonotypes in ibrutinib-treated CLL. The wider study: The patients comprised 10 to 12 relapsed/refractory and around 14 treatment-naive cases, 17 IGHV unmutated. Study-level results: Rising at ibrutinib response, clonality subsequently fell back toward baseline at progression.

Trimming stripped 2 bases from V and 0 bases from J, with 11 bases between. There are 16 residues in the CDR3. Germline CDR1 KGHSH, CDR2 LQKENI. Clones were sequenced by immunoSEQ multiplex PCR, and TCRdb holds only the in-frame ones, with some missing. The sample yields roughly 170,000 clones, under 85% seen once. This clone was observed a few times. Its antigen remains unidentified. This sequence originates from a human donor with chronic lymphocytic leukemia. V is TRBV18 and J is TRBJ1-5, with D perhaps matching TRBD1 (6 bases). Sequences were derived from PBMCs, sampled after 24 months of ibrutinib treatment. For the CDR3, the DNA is TGTGCCAGCTCACCAGCAGGGGAAAATAGCAATCAGCCCCAGCATTTT. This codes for CASSPAGENSNQPQHF.